These 32 T cell receptor beta chains came from one sample sequenced in a study of CD8+ T cells in alopecia areata. Scientists pooled cutaneous lymph node cells and sorted them on CD4, CD8alpha, NKG2D, NKG2ACE and other markers. It was cDNA, reverse transcribed from extracted RNA, that served as the sequencing template. Produced via immunoSEQ multiplex PCR; TCRdb's table is partial and in-frame only. The table records approximately 300,000 clones without singletons, the ten largest covering more than 0.95%. The sample consisted of CD4+ T cells sorted from a lymph node. The receptors were sampled from a C3H/HeJ mouse with alopecia areata. The mouse line has the MHC haplotype H2-k.

Ten or more counts support this clone. The gene symbols are mouse symbols. The read ends 4 residues early relative to the CDR3; the germline J gene fills the gap. The chain uses TRBV17 and TRBJ2-7; 7 nucleotides line up with TRBD2. Germline V gene lookup returns CDR1 MNHDT and CDR2 YYDKIL. This CDR3 has 15 amino acids. The CDR3: CASSRKRAWGYEQYF. CDR3 DNA (partial): TGTGCTAGCAGTAGAAAGCGCGCCTGGGGGTAT.

The table lists this clone with a few counts. Genes and germline are mouse. The read ends 4 residues early relative to the CDR3; the germline J gene fills the gap. The identical CDR3 is also encoded by other nucleotide sequences in the sample. The V call is TRBV1, the J call TRBJ1-1, with D possibly being TRBD1 (5 bases). In germline, CDR1 is NSQYPW, CDR2 LRSPGD (reference sequence). The CDR3 spans 12 residues. The CDR3 loop is CTCSARQTEVFF. The DNA read from the CDR3 is TGCACCTGCAGTGCAAGACAGACA.

This clone came up a few times. Here the gene names and germline are mouse. Other DNA sequences of this sample code for an identical CDR3. The CDR3 sequence: CASSITGNQDTQYF. CDR3 bases read: TGTGCCAGCAGTATCACAGGGAACCAAGAC. This sequence joins TRBV19 and TRBJ2-5; D possibly corresponds to TRBD1 (6 bases). Coverage ceases 4 residues before the CDR3 finishes, and the germline J gene fills in the end. The length of the CDR3 is 14 residues. With 2 bases removed from V and 0 bases from J, the gap between germline ends came to 7 bases. CDR1 and CDR2 from the germline V gene are FNHDT and SITEND (reference sequence).

In regard to this clone: The gene symbols are mouse symbols. The CDR3 extends 4 residues past the end of the read, so its final part is completed from the germline J gene. V and J are TRBV19 and TRBJ2-4; TRBD1 matches at 7 bases. Germline CDR1 and CDR2: FNHDT and SITEND (reference sequence). The CDR3 has 14 amino acids. The CDR3 sequence is CASSRRQGLNTLYF. CDR3 DNA, as far as it was read: TGTGCCAGCAGCCGTCGACAGGGCCTAAAC.

About this clone: Mouse gene names apply. The sequence runs out 4 residues before the end of the CDR3; the remainder is reconstructed from the germline J gene. This chain uses TRBV19 with TRBJ1-2; D gene unclear. V lost 3 bases to trimming and J lost 2 bases, with 8 bases between them. CDR1 FNHDT and CDR2 SITEND come from the germline V gene (reference sequence). CDR3 length: 13 residues. The sequenced part of the CDR3 DNA is TGTGCCAGCAGTAAAACAGTCAACTCC. This sequence encodes CASSKTVNS. The CDR3 in its entirety is CASSKTVNSDYTF.

Comment on this clone: Each gene name is a mouse one. The missing CDR3 end, 4 residues past where the read stops, is filled in from the germline J gene. The chain has TRBV13-2 and TRBJ2-5; 8 nucleotides line up with TRBD1. Germline-derived CDR1 and CDR2 are NNHNN and SYGAGS (reference sequence). The CDR3 is 13 amino acids. The chain's CDR3 is CASGVTGEDTQYF. Incomplete CDR3 DNA: TGTGCCAGCGGTGTGACAGGGGAAGAC.

This clone has only a few counts. The gene names given are mouse names. The sequence runs out 4 residues before the end of the CDR3; the remainder is reconstructed from the germline J gene. This chain connects TRBV12-1 to TRBJ1-2, with D perhaps matching TRBD1 (5 bases). Germline CDR1 is SGHSN and CDR2 is HYEKVE. The V end was cut by 0 bases, the J end by 0 bases, with 10 bases between. This CDR3 comprises 15 residues. The covered CDR3 bases are TGTGCCAGCTCTCTCCCCGACAGAACAAACTCC. This translates into CASSLPDRTNS. The CDR3 in its entirety is CASSLPDRTNSDYTF.

A note on this clone: The listed genes are named as in mouse. Read coverage stops 4 residues before the CDR3 terminus; the germline J gene supplies the remainder. This chain links TRBV19 with TRBJ2-5; 9 bases line up with TRBD2. The ends lost 0 bases at V and 0 bases at J; junction bases unmatched: 2. Germline CDR1 is FNHDT and CDR2 is SITEND (reference sequence). This CDR3 has 16 amino acids. The chain's CDR3 is CASSIAGLGNQDTQYF. CDR3 bases read: TGTGCCAGCAGTATAGCGGGACTGGGTAACCAAGAC.

This clone has more than one count but fewer than ten. All gene names here are mouse names. The read terminates 4 residues before the CDR3 end, so the remaining end is supplied by the germline J gene. The V gene is TRBV31, the J gene TRBJ2-5, with TRBD2 matching over 9 bases. The CDR3 has 13 amino acids. The germline gives CDR1 GKSSPN, CDR2 SITVG. The chain's CDR3 is CAWSSGGEDTQYF. The CDR3 DNA, read in part, is TGTGCCTGGAGTTCTGGGGGGGAAGAC.

Remarks on this clone: Germline and genes here are mouse. The missing CDR3 end, 4 residues past where the read stops, is filled in from the germline J gene. V usage is TRBV19 and J usage is TRBJ1-2, with D unresolved. Germline V gene lookup returns CDR1 FNHDT and CDR2 SITEND (reference sequence). This CDR3 contains 13 residues. Trimming took off 4 bases at V and 0 bases at J, with 7 bases between the two ends. CDR3 protein: CASSPTSNSDYTF. The CDR3 DNA, read in part, is TGTGCCAGCAGTCCGACATCAAACTCC.

As for this clone: Mouse names are used for the genes. The CDR3 here is CASSAQTGTNSDYTF. CDR3 bases read: TGTGCCAGCAGTGCCCAGACAGGGACAAACTCC. The chain carries TRBV19 and TRBJ1-2, with 7 bases matching TRBD1. The read comes to an end 4 residues before the CDR3 does, leaving the germline J gene to fill in the end. The CDR3 runs 15 residues. Germline CDR1 FNHDT, CDR2 SITEND (reference sequence). Unmatched junction bases numbered 6, after V lost 4 bases and J lost 0 bases.

This clone was detected a few times. Gene names follow the mouse nomenclature. Read coverage stops 4 residues before the CDR3 terminus; the germline J gene supplies the remainder. V and J are TRBV5 and TRBJ2-5, with 10 bases matching TRBD2. The CDR3 length is 14 residues. Germline V lookup: CDR1 LGHNA, CDR2 YNLKQL (reference sequence). The covered CDR3 bases are TGTGCCAGCAGCTCTGGGGGGGCGGGGGAC. This codes for CASSSGGAGD. The full CDR3 protein is CASSSGGAGDTQYF.

A few counts support this clone. The germline and genes are mouse ones. The read ends 4 residues shy of where the CDR3 ends; the end is completed using the germline J gene. Additional DNA sequences in this sample encode the identical CDR3. The chain recombines TRBV1 with TRBJ1-1; the D gene is possibly TRBD1 (5 bases). CDR1 and CDR2 (germline): NSQYPW, LRSPGD (reference sequence). V was cut by 1 base and J by 4 bases, with 10 bases left in between. This CDR3 has 14 amino acids. The CDR3 region is CTCSAGGEGTEVFF. The covered CDR3 bases are TGCACCTGCAGTGCAGGAGGGGAGGGCACA.

A word on this clone: Gene names and germline refer to mouse. The read halts 4 residues ahead of the CDR3 end, with the missing end drawn from the germline J gene. V usage is TRBV13-3 and J usage is TRBJ2-5; tentative D call: TRBD1 (5 bases). Looked up from germline, CDR1 is NNHDY and CDR2 is SYVADS. The CDR3 is 13 residues long. The DNA read from the CDR3 is TGTGCCAGCAGACTTTCCGAGGGGGAC. This sequence encodes CASRLSEGD. In full, the CDR3 is CASRLSEGDTQYF.

Remarks on this clone: The genes and germline here are from mouse. The read ends 4 residues early relative to the CDR3; the germline J gene fills the gap. The V call is TRBV19, the J call TRBJ2-3; 8 bases map to TRBD1. In germline, CDR1 is FNHDT, CDR2 SITEND (reference sequence). The CDR3 is 15 amino acids. CDR3 DNA, as far as it was read: TGTGCCAGCAGTATCACAGGGGGAAGGGGAGAA. Translating it yields CASSITGGRGE. The complete CDR3 sequence is CASSITGGRGETLYF.

On this clone itself: Gene names and germline match the mouse. The CDR3 goes on 4 residues after the read ends, and that part is filled in from the germline J gene. Other DNA sequences within the sample encode an identical CDR3. The V gene is TRBV1, the J gene TRBJ2-3; 8 bases are shared with TRBD1. There are 15 residues in the CDR3. Looked up from germline, CDR1 is NSQYPW and CDR2 is LRSPGD (reference sequence). V lost 5 bases to trimming and J lost 0 bases; unmatched junction nucleotides: 4. CDR3 in amino acids: CTCSPGTGSAETLYF. CDR3 DNA, as far as it was read: TGCACCTGCAGTCCCGGGACAGGTAGTGCAGAA. Drawing the rest from reference TRBV1 and TRBJ2-3, the complete variable domain is VTLLEQNPRWRLVPRGQAVNLRCILKNSQYPWMSWYQQDLQKQLQWLFTLRSPGDKEVKSLPGADYLATRVTDTELRLQVANMSQGRTLYCTCSPGTGSAETLYFGSGTRLTVL.

Remarks on this clone: The listed genes are named as in mouse. The sequenced fragment ends 4 residues before the CDR3 boundary, so the rest is inferred from the germline J gene. The chain joins TRBV19 to TRBJ2-1, with 9 bases lining up with TRBD2. V gave up 7 bases and J gave up 2 bases; unmatched junction bases: 1. Germline V lookup: CDR1 FNHDT, CDR2 SITEND (reference sequence). CDR3 length: 13 residues. The chain's CDR3 is CASRLGDYAEQFF. CDR3 bases read: TGTGCCAGCCGACTGGGGGACTATGCT. The whole variable domain, remainder taken from reference TRBV19 and TRBJ2-1, is GGIITQTPKFLIGQEGQKLTLKCQQNFNHDTMYWYRQDSGKGLRLIYYSITENDLQKGDLSEGYDASREKKSSFSLTVTSAQKNEMAVFLCASRLGDYAEQFFGPGTRLTVL.

A remark on this clone: It may be a read error: a sequence one base away is much more abundant. All gene names here are mouse names. The sequence runs out 4 residues before the end of the CDR3; the remainder is reconstructed from the germline J gene. J is TRBJ2-1 and V is TRBV5; 9 bases fit TRBD1. With 2 bases clipped from V and 5 bases from J, the junction kept 1 base outside the gene matches. Germline assignment: CDR1 LGHNA and CDR2 YNLKQL (reference sequence). This CDR3 region has 14 residues. The part of the CDR3 DNA that was read is TGTGCCAGCAGCCAAAGGACAGGGGATGCT. Translating it yields CASSQRTGDA. The CDR3, in full, reads CASSQRTGDAEQFF.

This clone appeared a few times. A read error may be the cause here, since a much bigger clone is one base away. Genes and germline are mouse. The DNA ends 4 residues before the CDR3 does, and the rest of the CDR3 is filled in from the germline J gene. Within the sample, other DNA sequences also encode this same CDR3. The rearrangement joins TRBV31 to TRBJ2-1, with TRBD2 identical over 8 bases. Germline values: CDR1 GKSSPN, CDR2 SITVG. The CDR3 spans 14 residues. V lost 0 bases to trimming and J lost 3 bases; unmatched junction nucleotides: 1. The CDR3 loop is CAWSLLGGYAEQFF. Partial CDR3 DNA: TGTGCCTGGAGTCTTCTGGGGGGCTATGCT.

About this clone: Gene names are mouse gene names. The CDR3 is cut off 4 residues early in the read; its end comes from the germline J gene. The chain employs TRBV13-3 and TRBJ2-4; the match to TRBD2 covers 7 bases. V lost 3 bases to trimming and J lost 1 base; unmatched junction nucleotides: 2. Per germline, CDR1 NNHDY and CDR2 SYVADS. This CDR3 spans 14 amino acids. CDR3 residues: CASSALGRQNTLYF. The sequenced CDR3 bases are TGTGCCAGCAGTGCACTGGGGCGTCAAAAC.

This clone was observed a handful of times. Genes and germline come from the mouse. The read gets to within 4 residues of the CDR3 end, and the germline J gene fills in the rest. V and J are TRBV13-2 and TRBJ2-2; 12 nucleotides align to TRBD2. Germline CDR1 is NNHNN and CDR2 is SYGAGS (reference sequence). There are 18 residues in the CDR3. J gave up 1 base and V 3 bases, and 7 bases lay outside the gene matches. CDR3 sequence: CASGGPGLGGRNTGQLYF. The sequenced CDR3 bases are TGTGCCAGCGGTGGTCCGGGACTGGGGGGCAGAAACACCGGG.

As regards this clone: The listed genes are named as in mouse. The sequence runs out 4 residues before the end of the CDR3; the remainder is reconstructed from the germline J gene. The J gene is TRBJ2-1, the V gene TRBV1, with 10 bases matching TRBD2. The CDR3 is 15 amino acids. Looked up from germline, CDR1 is NSQYPW and CDR2 is LRSPGD (reference sequence). V dropped 4 bases and J dropped 4; count of bases not matched to a gene: 4. CDR3 sequence: CTCSVRLGGYAEQFF. The part of the CDR3 DNA that was read is TGCACCTGCAGTGTTCGACTGGGGGGTTATGCT.

A remark on this clone: Germline and genes: mouse. The DNA read from the CDR3 is TGTGCCAGCAGCCCTACAGGGGTTTCGCCC. Translated, it gives CASSPTGVSP. The whole CDR3 region reads CASSPTGVSPLYF. The chain employs TRBV13-3 and TRBJ1-6; 7 bases fit TRBD1. The sequence runs out 3 residues before the end of the CDR3; the remainder is reconstructed from the germline J gene. TRBJ1-6 is recorded as an ORF, its role being uncertain. CDR1 and CDR2 from the germline V gene are NNHDY and SYVADS. The V gene end was trimmed by 5 bases and the J gene end by 9 bases; junction bases not matched to a gene: 5. The CDR3 runs to 13 residues.

A few counts support this clone. Each gene name is a mouse one. The observed sequence ends 4 residues before the CDR3 terminus, with the missing tail filled in from the germline J gene. Additional DNA sequences in this sample encode the identical CDR3. This chain uses TRBV1 with TRBJ2-1; 7 bases map to TRBD1. There are 14 residues in the CDR3. From germline, CDR1 is NSQYPW and CDR2 LRSPGD (reference sequence). V was pared by 1 base and J by 5 bases, with 2 bases of the junction left unmatched. CDR3 DNA, as far as it was read: TGCACCTGCAGTGCAGGTACAGGGGATGCT. Its translation is CTCSAGTGDA. From start to end, the CDR3 is CTCSAGTGDAEQFF. Full variable domain (rest looked up from reference TRBV1 and TRBJ2-1): VTLLEQNPRWRLVPRGQAVNLRCILKNSQYPWMSWYQQDLQKQLQWLFTLRSPGDKEVKSLPGADYLATRVTDTELRLQVANMSQGRTLYCTCSAGTGDAEQFFGPGTRLTVL.

Of note for this clone: The genes are named according to mouse. The read falls 4 residues short of the CDR3 end, and the missing part is taken from the germline J gene. The same CDR3 arises from other DNA sequences in this sample as well. The chain joins TRBV13-1 to TRBJ2-3, with TRBD2 identical over 7 bases. The V gene end was trimmed by 2 bases and the J gene end by 1 base; junction bases not matched to a gene: 1. The CDR3 contains 14 residues. CDR1 and CDR2 from the germline V gene are NSHNY and SYGAGN. The CDR3: CASSELGGAETLYF. Partial CDR3 DNA: TGTGCCAGCAGTGAGCTGGGGGGTGCAGAA.

Comment on this clone: Germline and genes: mouse. The CDR3 DNA, read in part, is TGTGCCAGCAGTGATGGAGGTGGGAACCAAGAC. This codes for CASSDGGGNQD. The complete CDR3 protein is CASSDGGGNQDTQYF. This chain uses TRBV13-1 with TRBJ2-5; D is unclear. From the germline J gene comes the end of the CDR3, since the read stops 4 residues before it. The CDR3 is 15 amino acids. Germline V CDR1 and CDR2: NSHNY, SYGAGN. V was shortened by 0 bases and J by 0 bases, with 8 bases between the two germline ends.

Points on this clone: Mouse gene names apply. The read ends 4 residues before the CDR3 terminus; that terminus is restored from the germline J gene. The rearrangement links TRBV19 to TRBJ1-2; D may be TRBD1 (6 bases). The CDR3 totals 16 residues. Trimming shortened V by 2 bases and J by 3 bases, and 17 bases separated the two germline ends. CDR1 is FNHDT and CDR2 is SITEND in the germline V gene (reference sequence). Here the CDR3 reads CASSIGDRWFHSDYTF. The covered CDR3 bases are TGTGCCAGCAGTATCGGCGACAGGTGGTTCCACTCC.

In the case of this clone: Gene names are the mouse ones. The observed sequence ends 4 residues before the CDR3 terminus, with the missing tail filled in from the germline J gene. This chain joins TRBV13-3 and TRBJ2-5; D perhaps matches TRBD2 (8 bases). This CDR3 has 16 amino acids. The germline V gene has CDR1 NNHDY and CDR2 SYVADS. This CDR3 is CASSDEGGAGGDTQYF. The sequenced CDR3 bases are TGTGCCAGCAGTGATGAAGGGGGGGCAGGGGGAGAC.

Comments on this clone: Gene names follow the mouse nomenclature. The observed sequence ends 4 residues before the CDR3 terminus, with the missing tail filled in from the germline J gene. This specimen includes other DNA sequences encoding the same CDR3. This rearrangement joins TRBV13-1 to TRBJ1-1; D perhaps matches TRBD1 (6 bases). V lost 2 bases to trimming and J lost 3 bases, with 11 bases between them. This CDR3 contains 14 residues. Per the germline V gene, CDR1 is NSHNY and CDR2 is SYGAGN. CDR3 bases read: TGTGCCAGCAGTGACCGCAGGGGCGACACA. Protein product: CASSDRRGDT. The whole CDR3 sequence reads CASSDRRGDTEVFF.

Worth noting for this clone: Mouse names are used for the genes. Read coverage stops 4 residues before the CDR3 terminus; the germline J gene supplies the remainder. J is TRBJ2-2 and V is TRBV13-3; D is perhaps TRBD1 (5 bases). Trimming took 4 bases from V and 3 from J, leaving 10 bases between them. The CDR3 sequence is 14 residues long. CDR1 NNHDY and CDR2 SYVADS come from the germline V gene. The CDR3 sequence is CASSRGGDTGQLYF. CDR3 DNA, as far as it was read: TGTGCCAGCAGTCGGGGAGGGGACACCGGG.

To note about this clone: The germline and genes are mouse ones. With the read ending 4 residues before the CDR3 end, the germline J gene is used to fill in that end. The same CDR3 is also encoded by other DNA sequences in this sample. The rearrangement links TRBV13-1 to TRBJ1-2, with unresolved D. The V end lost 1 base, the J end lost 0 bases, and 4 bases lay between the germline ends. The CDR3 has 13 amino acids. Germline-derived CDR1 and CDR2 are NSHNY and SYGAGN. CDR3 bases read: TGTGCCAGCAGTGATCCTTCAAACTCC. Translation gives CASSDPSNS. The CDR3, in full, reads CASSDPSNSDYTF.

This clone came up many times. Gene names and germline refer to mouse. The read ends 4 residues early relative to the CDR3; the germline J gene fills the gap. Different DNA sequences within this sample yield the same CDR3. The chain has TRBV1 and TRBJ1-2; D is possibly TRBD1 (5 bases). Germline CDR1 reads NSQYPW; CDR2 reads LRSPGD (reference sequence). V was clipped by 3 bases and J by 1 base, with 6 bases between them. The CDR3 loop spans 13 amino acids. Partial CDR3 DNA: TGCACCTGCAGTGCTGACAGAAACTCC. It encodes CTCSADRNS. The CDR3 reads in full as CTCSADRNSDYTF.